This T cell receptor beta chain stems from a study of post-analysis software for immune sequencing data (dated by TCRdb to 2015 to 2017). Study-wide context: Disease courses on record covered relapsing-remitting, secondary progressive and progressive-relapsing multiple sclerosis, though some patients had no subtype annotation. The patient repertoires were compared against approximately ten previously published healthy control repertoires obtained from donors aged about 6 to 28 years. A subset of samples was prepared in parallel using single-end sample barcoding, then pooled and co-amplified after Illumina adapter ligation.

On the study overall, not on this receptor specifically: The multiple sclerosis patient group was slightly younger than the control group. Direct clustering with F measure revealed strong co-clustering of samples prepared in the same batch, which led to a batch-effect correction. Significantly higher frequencies in patients than in controls were found for roughly 5 TRBV segments, including TRBV5-6, TRBV5-1 and TRBV20-1. Multiple sclerosis patients had significantly lower normalized Chao1 diversity than controls, a result that suggests substantial peripheral T-cell clonal expansion.

The CDR3 runs 14 amino acids, cysteine and phenylalanine included. The DNA shown is the 42-base CDR3, in frame from base 1. As encoded in the germline V gene, CDR1 is SGHRS while CDR2 is YFSETQ. Note on this clonotype: Its specific antigen is unknown. The input lacks base qualities; no much larger clone sits a single base away.

To demonstrate the VDJtools post-analysis software, TCR beta repertoires were profiled from the peripheral blood of 10 to 15 young patients with multiple sclerosis. The multiple sclerosis patients were children and adolescents ranging in age from roughly 6 to 15 years. The library was generated by PCR. TCRdb lists the instrument as Illumina HiSeq 2500. Unique molecular identifiers were incorporated into TCR beta cDNA libraries to reduce PCR and sequencing biases. Per 1 to 10 million input T cells, roughly 0.5 million cDNA molecules were obtained, such that each molecule approximated one T cell. The patient libraries were prepared and sequenced using the same protocol as the earlier healthy control dataset. Samples belonging to the same batch were prepared together, multiplexed and sequenced on a shared HiSeq lane. For the original study's pipeline: Raw barcoded reads were processed with MIGEC, and single-read molecular identifier groups were discarded before consensus assembly and CDR3 extraction. VDJtools was used for post-analysis of the clonotype tables, and diversity was normalized by down-sampling every dataset to the size of the smallest sample. Repertoire overlap clustering matched CDR3 amino acid but not nucleotide sequences to correct batch-related cross-sample contamination. TCRdb applied fastp at Q25 and MiXCR to the public reads, then kept only in-frame beta chains. Rows with one shared CDR3 protein collapse into an entry with the most common genes and DNA. TCRdb's processing, not the study's, gives the V and J calls here. Counted in this sample were roughly 670,000 distinct CDR3 sequences; around 60% of them appeared once. Of the sample, 11% falls within the top ten clones.

This sequence uses TRBV5-1 and TRBJ2-7, with TRBD2 as a weak D call on 6 bases. The last part of the DNA fits TRBJ2-5 better; the J call may be wrong. The source is a girl aged 2 to 10 with multiple sclerosis. The sample taken for sequencing was blood. The CDR3 here reads CASSWGSSSVTQYF. The DNA sequence follows: TGCGCCAGCAGCTGGGGCTCCTCTAGCGTGACCCAGTACTTC.